These 28 T cell receptor beta chains originate from one sample sequenced in a study of T cell clones after liver transplantation. Clones were read by immunoSEQ multiplex PCR, and TCRdb kept only the in-frame ones, dropping some. The repertoire holds roughly 100,000 clones, with 75% to 85% as singletons. The sequencing here drew on CD4+ T cells from blood, taken before liver transplant. The receptors were gathered from a human donor who received a liver transplant.

J is TRBJ2-7 and V is TRBV28; weak D call: TRBD1 (5 bases). The CDR3 has 14 residues. V shed 3 bases and J shed 4 bases, with 13 bases lying between them. In germline, CDR1 is MDHEN, CDR2 SYDVKM. This chain's CDR3 is CASSLRQGSYEQYF. The DNA for the CDR3 is TGTGCCAGCAGTTTGAGGCAGGGCTCGTACGAGCAGTACTTC.

The chain combines TRBV28 with TRBJ1-3, with 7 bases fitting TRBD1. With V trimmed by 7 bases and J by 1 base, 4 bases remained unmatched. CDR3 length: 14 amino acids. The V gene's germline CDR1 is MDHEN and CDR2 SYDVKM. For the CDR3, the DNA is TGTGCCAGCATCAAACAGGGGTCTGGAAACACCATATATTTT. It translates to CASIKQGSGNTIYF.

The table lists this clone with a few counts. The J gene is TRBJ1-2, the V gene TRBV5-4; possibly TRBD1 for D (5 bases). CDR1 is SGHNT, CDR2 YYREEE, per germline (reference sequence). The CDR3 runs 15 residues. Trimming left V 1 base short and J 2 bases short, with 12 bases between. The CDR3 nucleotides read TGTGCCAGCAGCTTGATTGACGGGACGAACTATGGCTACACCTTC. It specifies CASSLIDGTNYGYTF.

The chain couples TRBV27 to TRBJ2-3, with D possibly being TRBD2 (5 bases). Germline V gene lookup returns CDR1 MNHEY and CDR2 SMNVEV (reference sequence). The CDR3 runs 14 residues. V lost 5 bases to trimming and J lost 9 bases, with 18 bases between them. This CDR3 is CASSGWAGFRTQYF. In nucleotides, the CDR3 is TGTGCCAGCAGTGGGTGGGCGGGTTTTAGGACGCAGTATTTT.

The chain carries TRBV7-2 and TRBJ2-5, with D possibly TRBD2 on 6 matching bases. Trimming shortened V by 4 bases and J by 5 bases, and 11 bases separated the two germline ends. The CDR3 extends over 13 amino acids. Per the germline V gene, CDR1 is SGHTA and CDR2 is FQGNSA. DNA for the CDR3: TGTGCCAGCAGCTCCTGGGGGAGGGAGACCCAGTACTTC. Translated, it gives CASSSWGRETQYF.

The V and J genes are TRBV6-6 and TRBJ1-2; no firm D call. The germline gives CDR1 MNHNY, CDR2 SVGAGI (reference sequence). The CDR3 has 11 amino acids. The V end was cut by 6 bases, the J end by 3 bases, with 5 bases between. Written as DNA, the CDR3 is TGTGCCAGCAGGGATTACTATGGCTACACCTTC. This encodes CASRDYYGYTF.

V and J are TRBV11-3 and TRBJ2-3, with 12 bases aligning to TRBD2. The CDR3 length is 20 residues. CDR1 is SGHNT, CDR2 YENEEA, per germline. Trimming removed 4 bases from V and 5 bases from J; junction bases left unmatched: 19. The CDR3 reads CASSSSTSGRSQLSKDTQYF. CDR3 DNA sequence: TGTGCCAGCAGCTCCTCGACTAGCGGGAGAAGTCAATTATCTAAAGATACGCAGTATTTT.

V is TRBV7-3 and J is TRBJ2-1; 9 nucleotides agree with TRBD1. CDR1 is SGHTA, CDR2 FQGTGA, per germline. CDR3 size: 15 residues. The trim removed 2 bases at V and 8 bases at J, leaving 7 bases unmatched. CDR3 in amino acids: CASSLAVTGGHEQFF. The CDR3 DNA reads TGTGCCAGCAGCTTAGCCGTTACAGGGGGCCATGAGCAGTTCTTC. Combining the CDR3 with reference TRBV7-3 and TRBJ2-1 gives the whole variable domain GAGVSQTPSNKVTEKGKYVELRCDPISGHTALYWYRQSLGQGPEFLIYFQGTGAADDSGLPNDRFFAVRPEGSVSTLKIQRTERGDSAVYLCASSLAVTGGHEQFFGPGTRLTVL.

This clone was counted once. The sample carries other DNA sequences with the same CDR3. The V and J genes are TRBV19 and TRBJ2-3; D unclear. The V end lost 3 bases, the J end lost 5 bases, and 3 bases lay between the germline ends. Germline V gene sequence: CDR1 LNHDA, CDR2 SQIVND (reference sequence). The CDR3 is 11 amino acids. This chain's CDR3 is CASSIGDTQYF. CDR3 bases: TGTGCCAGTAGTATCGGAGATACGCAGTATTTT.

This chain uses TRBV19 with TRBJ2-1; 7 bases align to TRBD2. This CDR3 contains 15 residues. Germline CDR1 reads LNHDA; CDR2 reads SQIVND (reference sequence). The V and J ends lost 5 bases and 4 bases, in that order; junction bases with no gene match: 8. CDR3 protein: CASSPRTGGYNEQFF. The CDR3 DNA reads as TGTGCCAGTAGTCCCCGCACGGGGGGATACAATGAGCAGTTCTTC.

V usage is TRBV7-3 and J usage is TRBJ2-3; 8 nucleotides match TRBD1. Germline trimming cut 5 bases from V and 2 bases from J; bases unmatched to any gene: 6. There are 15 residues in the CDR3. Looked up from germline, CDR1 is SGHTA and CDR2 is FQGTGA. The CDR3 region is CASSVGQGATDTQYF. The CDR3 DNA sequence: TGTGCCAGCAGCGTCGGACAGGGAGCCACAGATACGCAGTATTTT.

This chain connects TRBV30 to TRBJ2-2; TRBD1 agrees at 8 bases. CDR1 and CDR2 (germline): GTSNPN, SVGIG (reference sequence). After removal of 0 bases from V and 6 bases from J, the junction contained 3 bases not matched to a gene. This CDR3 contains 14 residues. Here the CDR3 reads CAWSVQGGAGELFF. The CDR3 DNA follows: TGTGCCTGGAGTGTACAGGGGGGCGCCGGGGAGCTGTTTTTT.

The chain combines TRBV5-1 with TRBJ1-6; the D gene is possibly TRBD1 (5 bases). The V end lost 4 bases, the J end lost 5 bases, and 13 bases lay between the germline ends. This CDR3 comprises 15 residues. Germline CDR1 and CDR2: SGHRS and YFSETQ. CDR3 sequence reads: CASSTGGRDNSPLHF. In DNA form, the CDR3 reads TGCGCCAGCAGCACCGGAGGCAGGGATAATTCACCCCTCCACTTT.

The chain carries TRBV7-2 and TRBJ2-2, with D uncertain. Between the trimmed V and J ends, which lost 3 bases and 1 base, there was a span of 6 bases. There are 14 residues in the CDR3. Germline CDR1 SGHTA, CDR2 FQGNSA. CDR3 protein: CASSFRENTGELFF. DNA of the CDR3: TGTGCCAGCAGCTTTAGGGAGAACACCGGGGAGCTGTTTTTT.

The rearrangement links TRBV7-8 to TRBJ2-5; D is perhaps TRBD1 (7 bases). This CDR3 has 16 amino acids. The ends were cut back, 3 bases at V and 4 bases at J, with 18 bases in the middle. CDR1 and CDR2 from the germline V gene are SGHVS and FQNEAQ. Here the CDR3 DNA reads TGTGCCAGCAGCTTGGGGGGACAGCTTCTCCGAGAGACCCAGTACTTC. Translated, it gives CASSLGGQLLRETQYF. Full variable domain (missing parts from reference TRBV7-8 and TRBJ2-5): GAGVSQSPRYKVAKRGQDVALRCDPISGHVSLFWYQQALGQGPEFLTYFQNEAQLDKSGLPSDRFFAERPEGSVSTLKIQRTQQEDSAVYLCASSLGGQLLRETQYFGPGTRLLVL.

The chain uses TRBV5-4 and TRBJ2-2; D remains unclear. This CDR3 contains 14 residues. V was trimmed by 5 bases and J by 6 bases, leaving 14 bases between them. The V gene's germline CDR1 is SGHNT and CDR2 YYREEE (reference sequence). CDR3 sequence reads: CASSPGFAAGELFF. CDR3 DNA: TGTGCCAGCAGTCCCGGGTTTGCGGCCGGGGAGCTGTTTTTT.

This clone occurred a few times. This chain links TRBV4-3 with TRBJ1-6; 8 bases fit TRBD1. CDR3 length: 15 residues. The germline CDR1 and CDR2 sequences are LGHNA and YSLEER. Losses at the gene ends were 3 bases for V and 7 bases for J; bases not matched to a gene: 5. CDR3 nucleotides: TGCGCCAGCAGCCAGGAGACAGGGGAGAATTCACCCCTCCACTTT. Translation gives CASSQETGENSPLHF.

This clone is a singleton in its sample. This chain uses TRBV6-5 with TRBJ2-1; TRBD2 is a possible D gene (5 bases). The V end lost 7 bases, the J end lost 9 bases, and 22 bases lay between the germline ends. The CDR3 is 15 amino acids. Germline loops: CDR1 MNHEY, CDR2 SVGAGI. CDR3 loop: CASTVAKGRLTEQFF. The CDR3 DNA reads as TGTGCCAGCACGGTAGCGAAAGGACGTCTAACTGAGCAGTTCTTC.

This rearrangement joins TRBV5-1 to TRBJ1-3, with D maybe TRBD1 (6 bases). The CDR3 extends over 16 amino acids. V lost 4 bases, J lost 0 bases, and 14 bases lay in between. Germline V gene sequence: CDR1 SGHRS, CDR2 YFSETQ. The chain's CDR3 is CASSPQGTRSGNTIYF. DNA of the CDR3: TGCGCCAGCAGCCCCCAGGGGACACGCTCTGGAAACACCATATATTTT.

V and J are TRBV7-6 and TRBJ2-2, with D uncertain. V lost 1 base to trimming and J lost 8 bases, with 8 bases between them. Germline loops: CDR1 SGHVS, CDR2 FNYEAQ. This CDR3 spans 13 amino acids. In DNA form, the CDR3 reads TGTGCCAGCAGCTTAGTGGCCGCTGGGGAGCTGTTTTTT. Protein sequence: CASSLVAAGELFF.

The gene calls are TRBV4-1 and TRBJ2-5; D not certain. There are 15 residues in the CDR3. Germline values: CDR1 MGHRA, CDR2 YSYEKL. Trimming took 3 bases from V and 1 from J, leaving 12 bases between them. In DNA, the CDR3 is TGCGCCAGCAGCCAGGTGACGCACTCCCAAGAGACCCAGTACTTC. Its translation: CASSQVTHSQETQYF.

V usage is TRBV25-1 and J usage is TRBJ1-1, with TRBD1 matching over 7 bases. CDR3 size: 13 residues. Per the germline V gene, CDR1 is MGHDK and CDR2 is SYGVNS. The V and J ends lost 6 bases and 7 bases, in that order; junction bases with no gene match: 8. This CDR3 is CASRTGAGGEAFF. CDR3 DNA sequence: TGTGCCAGCAGAACAGGGGCCGGGGGTGAAGCTTTCTTT.

The V call is TRBV30, the J call TRBJ1-2, with unresolved D. V lost 5 bases to trimming and J lost 5 bases, with 12 bases between them. CDR1 GTSNPN and CDR2 SVGIG come from the germline V gene (reference sequence). The CDR3 has 12 amino acids. CDR3 amino acids: CAWYEVPYGYTF. The CDR3 nucleotides are TGTGCCTGGTACGAGGTACCGTATGGCTACACCTTC. Filled out from reference TRBV30 and TRBJ1-2, the complete variable domain reads SQTIHQWPATLVQPVGSPLSLECTVEGTSNPNLYWYRQAAGRGLQLLFYSVGIGQISSEVPQNLSASRPQDRQFILSSKKLLLSDSGFYLCAWYEVPYGYTFGSGTRLTVV.

The chain recombines TRBV29-1 with TRBJ2-6; D is ambiguous. Trimming shortened V by 4 bases and J by 0 bases, and 4 bases separated the two germline ends. Germline CDR1 SQVTM, CDR2 ANQGSEA. CDR3 size: 13 residues. The CDR3 region has the DNA TGCAGCGTTGCGACCTCTGGGGCCAACGTCCTGACTTTC. Translating it yields CSVATSGANVLTF.

CDR3 amino acids: CASSQVGLADPDTQYF. The CDR3 DNA reads as TGCGCCAGCAGCCAAGTAGGTCTAGCGGACCCAGATACGCAGTATTTT. The chain links TRBV4-1 to TRBJ2-3, with TRBD2 identical over 7 bases. The CDR3 length is 16 residues. CDR1 and CDR2 (germline): MGHRA, YSYEKL. Trimming took 1 base from V and 4 from J; bases not matched to a gene: 8.

The CDR3 DNA sequence: TGTGCCAGCAGCTTGGGACAGGGAGGTAGATCACCCCTCCACTTT. Translated: CASSLGQGGRSPLHF. V and J are TRBV7-9 and TRBJ1-6; TRBD1 matches at 9 bases. The CDR3 totals 15 residues. Germline CDR1 SEHNR, CDR2 FQNEAQ (reference sequence). V lost 3 bases, J lost 10 bases, and 7 bases stayed unmatched.

The V gene is TRBV11-2, the J gene TRBJ2-7, with D tentatively TRBD2 (6 bases). CDR1 is SGHAT and CDR2 is FQNNGV in the germline V gene. This CDR3 is 14 amino acids long. Trimming pared 2 bases from V and 2 bases from J, leaving 10 bases between. In DNA, the CDR3 is TGTGCCAGCAGCTTAAGGGGCGGGACCTACGAGCAGTACTTC. Its protein is CASSLRGGTYEQYF.

The rearrangement joins TRBV5-1 to TRBJ1-3; D ambiguous. The CDR3 spans 15 residues. Trimming removed 4 bases from V and 0 bases from J, with 11 bases in between. In germline, CDR1 is SGHRS, CDR2 YFSETQ. The CDR3 loop reads CASSHDKSSGNTIYF. CDR3 sequence (DNA): TGCGCCAGCAGCCACGACAAGAGCTCTGGAAACACCATATATTTT.